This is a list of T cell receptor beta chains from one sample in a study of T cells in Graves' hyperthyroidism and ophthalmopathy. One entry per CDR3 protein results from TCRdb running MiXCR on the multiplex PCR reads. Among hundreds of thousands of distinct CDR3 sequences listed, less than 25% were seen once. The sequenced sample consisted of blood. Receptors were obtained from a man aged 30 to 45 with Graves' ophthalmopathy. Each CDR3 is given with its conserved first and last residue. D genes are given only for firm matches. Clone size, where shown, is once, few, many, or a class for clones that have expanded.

CDR3 DNA: TGTGCCAGCAGTGGGACAGGGGTTTGGAATGAAAAACTGTTTTTT
CDR3 protein: CASSGTGVWNEKLFF
V gene: TRBV28
J gene: TRBJ1-4
D gene: TRBD1
clone size: few

CDR3 DNA: TGCAGCGTGATTCCTAGCGGGAGTTCCTTAGGGGAGCTGTTTTTT
CDR3 protein: CSVIPSGSSLGELFF
V gene: TRBV29-1
J gene: TRBJ2-2
D gene: TRBD2
clone size: NA

CDR3 DNA: TGTGCCTGGAGTAAAGGGGGGGCTGACACTGAAGCTTTCTTT
CDR3 protein: CAWSKGGADTEAFF
V gene: TRBV30
J gene: TRBJ1-1
D gene: NA
clone size: many

CDR3 DNA: TGTGCCAGCAGCCCCTCGGGGGGAGTGGGCGAGCAGTACTTC
CDR3 protein: CASSPSGGVGEQYF
V gene: TRBV7-3
J gene: TRBJ2-7
D gene: TRBD2
clone size: many

CDR3 DNA: TGTGCCAGCAGTTTATCTCGGGAGGGTGATGTCACCGGGGAGCTGTTTTTT
CDR3 protein: CASSLSREGDVTGELFF
V gene: TRBV28
J gene: TRBJ2-2
D gene: TRBD2
clone size: NA

CDR3 DNA: TGCAGTGCTAGAGATCCGGGGACGACGAACACTGAAGCTTTCTTT
CDR3 protein: CSARDPGTTNTEAFF
V gene: TRBV20-1
J gene: TRBJ1-1
D gene: NA
clone size: many

CDR3 DNA: TGTGCCAGCACCGAAAGGGGGGGGGACAGAGGTTCCACCGGGGAGCTGTTTTTT
CDR3 protein: CASTERGGDRGSTGELFF
V gene: TRBV9
J gene: TRBJ2-2
D gene: NA
clone size: NA

CDR3 DNA: TGCAGCGTTGAAGTCCCCGCCGAGGGTAGGCTATCCTACGAGCAGTACTTC
CDR3 protein: CSVEVPAEGRLSYEQYF
V gene: TRBV29-1
J gene: TRBJ2-7
D gene: NA
clone size: few

CDR3 DNA: TGTGCCAGCAGAAACATTCAGTACTTC
CDR3 protein: CASRNIQYF
V gene: TRBV6-1
J gene: TRBJ2-4
D gene: NA
clone size: many

CDR3 DNA: TGCGCCAGCAGCTTCGAGGGTCATGGAAACACCATATATTTT
CDR3 protein: CASSFEGHGNTIYF
V gene: TRBV5-1
J gene: TRBJ1-3
D gene: NA
clone size: NA

CDR3 DNA: TGTGCCAGCAGCACCGGGACAGAGGGGTTCTTC
CDR3 protein: CASSTGTEGFF
V gene: TRBV6-2/TRBV6-3
J gene: TRBJ2-1
D gene: TRBD1
clone size: few

CDR3 DNA: TGTGCCAGCAGTTACCCCGACAGTCAAGGCTACACCTTC
CDR3 protein: CASSYPDSQGYTF
V gene: TRBV6-5
J gene: TRBJ1-2
D gene: NA
clone size: NA

CDR3 DNA: TGCAGTGCTAGCGGACAGGACGAGGTCTACGAGCAGTACTTC
CDR3 protein: CSASGQDEVYEQYF
V gene: TRBV20-1
J gene: TRBJ2-7
D gene: TRBD1
clone size: NA

CDR3 DNA: TGTGCCAGCAGCCAACTTCTTTACAGGGGAGAGGGGAACACTGAAGCTTTCTTT
CDR3 protein: CASSQLLYRGEGNTEAFF
V gene: TRBV3-1
J gene: TRBJ1-1
D gene: TRBD1
clone size: NA

CDR3 DNA: TGTGCCAGCAGCACCCAAGAATACAATGAGCAGTTCTTC
CDR3 protein: CASSTQEYNEQFF
V gene: TRBV11-2
J gene: TRBJ2-1
D gene: NA
clone size: NA

CDR3 DNA: TGTGCCAGCAGCTTACACGGACGGACCCTGAATTCACCCCTCCACTTT
CDR3 protein: CASSLHGRTLNSPLHF
V gene: TRBV7-8
J gene: TRBJ1-6
D gene: NA
clone size: NA

CDR3 DNA: TGTGCCAGCAGACCCCCGGGACACCAGAACACCGGGGAGCTGTTTTTT
CDR3 protein: CASRPPGHQNTGELFF
V gene: TRBV9
J gene: TRBJ2-2
D gene: NA
clone size: NA

CDR3 DNA: TGCGCCAGCAGCTTGTGGGCTAGCGGGAACTCCTACAATGAGCAGTTCTTC
CDR3 protein: CASSLWASGNSYNEQFF
V gene: TRBV5-1
J gene: TRBJ2-1
D gene: TRBD2
clone size: NA

CDR3 DNA: TGTGCCAGCAGCCAATCGCCGAATGAGCAGTTCTTC
CDR3 protein: CASSQSPNEQFF
V gene: TRBV7-8
J gene: TRBJ2-1
D gene: NA
clone size: few

CDR3 DNA: TGTGCCAGCAGCCAGTACGGCGGGGAGCTGTTTTTT
CDR3 protein: CASSQYGGELFF
V gene: TRBV11-3
J gene: TRBJ2-2
D gene: NA
clone size: few

CDR3 DNA: TGTGCCTGGAGTGGAATCTACGAGCAGTACTTC
CDR3 protein: CAWSGIYEQYF
V gene: TRBV30
J gene: TRBJ2-7
D gene: NA
clone size: NA

CDR3 DNA: TGTGCCAGCAGTTACTCGGCCATTGGCTACACCTTC
CDR3 protein: CASSYSAIGYTF
V gene: TRBV6-5
J gene: TRBJ1-2
D gene: NA
clone size: NA